This TCR beta chain came from a study of beta chain features in type 1 diabetes. Background on the study: Researchers looked at some 99 million sorted cells across all samples.

General study points: The similarity of naive, central memory and Treg TCRB repertoires appeared greater among patients than among healthy donors. Type 1 diabetes patients had TCRB CDR3s that were shorter (moderately but significantly so) in all four CD4+ subsets.

The ends were cut back, 3 bases at V and 2 bases at J, with 2 bases in the middle. This CDR3 contains 13 residues. Germline-derived CDR1 and CDR2 are MGHDK and SYGVNS. Comments on this clone: Its target is not known.

Isolated RNA was reverse transcribed in full, so expressed TCRB transcripts were sequenced. Clones were read by immunoSEQ multiplex PCR, and TCRdb kept only the in-frame ones, dropping some. The table shows hundreds of thousands of clones, with over 11% occurring only once. The genes are TRBV25-1 and TRBJ2-6; D call uncertain. Sequencing was done on a sample of naive CD4+ T cells from blood. This receptor was taken from a man aged 18 to 30 with type 1 diabetes. In nucleotides, the CDR3 is TGTGCCAGCAGTGATACTGGGGCCAACGTCCTGACTTTC. Protein sequence: CASSDTGANVLTF.